Each of the 14 T cell receptor beta chains below was sequenced from the same sample in a study of T cell repertoires in cytomegalovirus infection (dated by TCRdb to the late 2010s). TCRdb shows the sequencer as Illumina HiSeq 1500. TCRdb applied fastp at Q25 and MiXCR to the public reads, then kept only in-frame beta chains. Rows with one shared CDR3 protein collapse into an entry with the most common genes and DNA. This sample has about 360,000 distinct CDR3 sequences in its table, and about a sixth of those were observed once. The leading ten clones occupy approximately 10% of the sample. Sequencing was performed on PBMCs. These receptors all come from a human donor in good health (CMV status not recorded). Some clones in this sample may be carry-over from other donors' samples.

This clonotype was seen a handful of times. The rearrangement uses TRBV7-2 and TRBJ2-7; D unclear. The germline gives CDR1 SGHTA, CDR2 FQGNSA. Trimming pared 1 base from V and 3 bases from J, leaving 10 bases between. The CDR3 spans 14 residues. The CDR3 DNA reads TGTGCCAGCAGCTTAGACCCAAGGTACTACGAGCAGTACTTC. It specifies CASSLDPRYYEQYF.

This clonotype was counted ten times or more. The J gene is TRBJ1-5, the V gene TRBV7-9; perhaps TRBD1 as D (6 bases). V lost 2 bases, J lost 8 bases, and 25 bases lay in between. Germline V gene data show CDR1 as SEHNR and CDR2 as FQNEAQ (reference sequence). The CDR3 spans 18 residues. The CDR3 DNA is TGTGCCAGCAGCTTATGGAGATGGGGGGCGAGGGTTCAGGAGCCCCAGCATTTT. It is translated as CASSLWRWGARVQEPQHF.

This clonotype has more than one count but fewer than ten. This chain joins TRBV20-1 and TRBJ1-1; maybe TRBD1 (6 bases). The V gene's germline CDR1 is DFQATT and CDR2 SNEGSKA (reference sequence). This CDR3 is built from 15 residues. The V end lost 6 bases, the J end lost 4 bases, and 21 bases lay between the germline ends. The CDR3 sequence: CSARGKQGRSTEAFF. CDR3 in DNA: TGCAGTGCAAGGGGAAAACAGGGTCGGAGCACTGAAGCTTTCTTT.

This clonotype was seen repeatedly, ten times or more. The rearrangement joins TRBV28 to TRBJ2-3; TRBD2 agrees at 8 bases. Germline CDR1 is MDHEN and CDR2 is SYDVKM. Trimming cost V 10 bases and J 2 bases; bases outside gene matches: 8. The length of the CDR3 is 14 residues. In nucleotides, the CDR3 is TGTGCCACCAGGGGAGCGGGGGCCACAGATACGCAGTATTTT. This gives the protein CATRGAGATDTQYF.

This clonotype was picked up many times. The V gene is TRBV7-9, the J gene TRBJ2-1; tentative D call: TRBD2 (5 bases). Germline CDR1 is SEHNR and CDR2 is FQNEAQ (reference sequence). Trimming left V 2 bases short and J 0 bases short, with 11 bases between. This CDR3 has 16 residues. Here the CDR3 DNA reads TGTGCCAGCAGCTTATGGCGCGGGCGCTCCTACAATGAGCAGTTCTTC. Amino acids: CASSLWRGRSYNEQFF.

This clonotype was picked up a small number of times. The chain combines TRBV12-3 or TRBV12-4 with TRBJ1-4; D is unclear. Trimming removed 2 bases from V and 6 bases from J, with 10 bases in between. The CDR3 totals 14 residues. The CDR3 spells CASSLFPDYEKLFF. Here the CDR3 DNA reads TGTGCCAGCAGTTTATTTCCAGACTATGAAAAACTGTTTTTT.

V usage is TRBV7-8 and J usage is TRBJ2-2, with D perhaps given as TRBD1 or TRBD2 (5 bases each). The CDR3 is 14 amino acids. V was cut by 6 bases and J by 6 bases, with 14 bases left in between. Germline CDR1 and CDR2: SGHVS and FQNEAQ. Here the CDR3 DNA reads TGTGCCAGCAGACCTGAGGGCAGGGCCGGGGAGCTGTTTTTT. Translating gives CASRPEGRAGELFF.

The genes are TRBV12-3 or TRBV12-4 and TRBJ2-5, with TRBD2 as a possible D gene (5 bases). This CDR3 is built from 14 residues. V lost 4 bases to trimming and J lost 5 bases, with 14 bases between them. The chain's CDR3 is CASSSDLPGETQYF. The CDR3 nucleotides are TGTGCCAGCAGTTCGGACTTGCCGGGGGAGACCCAGTACTTC.

This clonotype has a handful of counts. The CDR3 nucleotides read TGCAGTTTCGGGGGGACCTACAATGAGCAGTTCTTC. This translates into CSFGGTYNEQFF. The chain employs TRBV20-1 and TRBJ2-1, with 7 bases lining up with TRBD2. The CDR3 has 12 residues. V trimming: 8 bases; J trimming: 2 bases; junction bases outside the gene matches: 3. Germline CDR1 reads DFQATT; CDR2 reads SNEGSKA (reference sequence).

This CDR3 reads CSAGDLFGGYTF. CDR3 nucleotide sequence: TGCAGTGCTGGGGACCTCTTCGGAGGCTACACCTTC. This sequence joins TRBV20-1 and TRBJ1-2, with D perhaps TRBD1 (5 bases). V lost 5 bases and J 8 bases, leaving 15 bases between the germline ends. Per germline, CDR1 DFQATT and CDR2 SNEGSKA (reference sequence). This CDR3 is 12 amino acids long.

This clonotype showed up many times. The J gene is TRBJ2-3, the V gene TRBV7-2; a possible D gene is TRBD2 (6 bases). This CDR3 has 15 amino acids. The ends were cut back, 4 bases at V and 2 bases at J, with 13 bases in the middle. Germline CDR1 is SGHTA and CDR2 is FQGNSA. The CDR3 spells CASSYPGLPTDTQYF. The CDR3 DNA follows: TGTGCCAGCAGCTACCCGGGACTTCCCACAGATACGCAGTATTTT.

The chain combines TRBV5-8 with TRBJ1-1; no clear D gene. The germline V gene has CDR1 SGHTS and CDR2 YDEGEE. Trimming pared 0 bases from V and 1 base from J, leaving 10 bases between. The CDR3 length is 15 residues. CDR3 in DNA: TGTGCCAGCAGCTTGGGCCCCCCGGCGAACACTGAAGCTTTCTTT. It encodes CASSLGPPANTEAFF.

This clonotype was seen at least ten times. V gene TRBV7-6 combines with J gene TRBJ2-3; 10 bases match TRBD2. The length of the CDR3 is 15 residues. Germline loops: CDR1 SGHVS, CDR2 FNYEAQ. V gave up 5 bases and J gave up 3 bases; unmatched junction bases: 5. The CDR3 DNA reads TGTGCCAGCAGCCCTCTAGCGGGAGCAACAGATACGCAGTATTTT. Encoded protein: CASSPLAGATDTQYF.

V gene TRBV19 combines with J gene TRBJ1-1, with 9 bases matching TRBD1. Germline CDR1 reads LNHDA; CDR2 reads SQIVND (reference sequence). J was trimmed by 3 bases and V by 6 bases; bases with no gene match: 14. This CDR3 contains 17 residues. CDR3 protein: CASRKPPGQGGYTEAFF. The CDR3 DNA reads TGTGCCAGTAGAAAACCCCCGGGACAGGGTGGGTACACTGAAGCTTTCTTT.